This is a list of T cell receptor beta chains from one sample in a study of OX40 agonist ivuxolimab in advanced cancers. Data came from immunoSEQ multiplex PCR; TCRdb stores just in-frame clones and leaves some out. The sample contains about 76,000 clones, 70% to 90% of which appear only once. Sequencing used CD4+ or CD8+ T cells sorted from blood, obtained in a trial of the OX40 agonist ivuxolimab. The receptors stem from an adult with an advanced solid tumor such as melanoma, head and neck, liver or kidney cancer. Each CDR3 is given with its conserved first and last residue. The D gene is left open where the match is weak. The size entry is marked missing in some rows and otherwise reads once, few, many or a size class.

clone_size: NA; d_call: TRBD1; j_call: TRBJ2-3; v_call: TRBV10-3; cdr3_nt: TGTGCCATCAGTCCGACAGGGGGCGAGGAGGATACGCAGTATTTT; cdr3_aa: CAISPTGGEEDTQYF
clone_size: NA; d_call: NA; j_call: TRBJ2-2; v_call: TRBV7-2; cdr3_nt: TGTGCCAGCAGCTTCGTGGTCGGGGCCCCGAACACCGGGGAGCTGTTTTTT; cdr3_aa: CASSFVVGAPNTGELFF
clone_size: once; d_call: TRBD1; j_call: TRBJ1-2; v_call: TRBV19; cdr3_nt: TGTGCCAGTAGTATCCCAACCGGGACAGGGGGTTCTGGCTACACCTTC; cdr3_aa: CASSIPTGTGGSGYTF
clone_size: NA; d_call: NA; j_call: TRBJ2-7; v_call: TRBV7-9; cdr3_nt: TGTGCCAGCAGATCGGAAGAGCAGGCGCAGTACTTC; cdr3_aa: CASRSEEQAQYF
clone_size: NA; d_call: NA; j_call: TRBJ2-7; v_call: TRBV7-2; cdr3_nt: TGTGCCAGCAGCTTAGGGCAGGCCTCCTACGAGCAGTACTTC; cdr3_aa: CASSLGQASYEQYF
clone_size: NA; d_call: NA; j_call: TRBJ1-5; v_call: TRBV6-6; cdr3_nt: TGTGCCAGCAGTTACGCGGAAAGCAATCAGCCCCAGCATTTT; cdr3_aa: CASSYAESNQPQHF
clone_size: few; d_call: NA; j_call: TRBJ2-2; v_call: TRBV11-2; cdr3_nt: TGTGCCAGCAGCTTAATGCCGAACACCGGGGAGCTGTTTTTT; cdr3_aa: CASSLMPNTGELFF
clone_size: few; d_call: NA; j_call: TRBJ2-3; v_call: TRBV7-9; cdr3_nt: TGTGCCAGCAGCTGGGGACCCAGCACAGATACGCAGTATTTT; cdr3_aa: CASSWGPSTDTQYF
clone_size: NA; d_call: NA; j_call: TRBJ1-1; v_call: TRBV5-7; cdr3_nt: TGTGCCAGCAGCTATGACGGGAACACTGAAGCTTTCTTT; cdr3_aa: CASSYDGNTEAFF
clone_size: NA; d_call: NA; j_call: TRBJ1-1; v_call: TRBV19; cdr3_nt: TGTGCCAGTAGTATTGTACAGCGTAACACTGAAGCTTTCTTT; cdr3_aa: CASSIVQRNTEAFF
clone_size: NA; d_call: NA; j_call: TRBJ2-5; v_call: TRBV7-2; cdr3_nt: TGTGCCAGCAGCTTAGTCACCCAAGAGACCCAGTACTTC; cdr3_aa: CASSLVTQETQYF
clone_size: NA; d_call: NA; j_call: TRBJ2-2; v_call: TRBV28; cdr3_nt: TGTGCCAGCACAGGGAGCTACGGCGGGGAGCTGTTTTTT; cdr3_aa: CASTGSYGGELFF
clone_size: NA; d_call: TRBD1; j_call: TRBJ2-5; v_call: TRBV5-1; cdr3_nt: TGCGCCAGCAGCTTGCAGGGGGTACAAGAGACCCAGTACTTC; cdr3_aa: CASSLQGVQETQYF
clone_size: NA; d_call: NA; j_call: TRBJ2-1; v_call: TRBV2; cdr3_nt: TGTGCCAGCAGTGGCGGGGTTAACAATGAGCAGTTCTTC; cdr3_aa: CASSGGVNNEQFF
clone_size: NA; d_call: TRBD2; j_call: TRBJ2-5; v_call: TRBV18; cdr3_nt: TGTGCCAGCTCACCTATTATCCGGGAGGTGGAGACCCAGTACTTC; cdr3_aa: CASSPIIREVETQYF
clone_size: once; d_call: TRBD1; j_call: TRBJ1-6; v_call: TRBV7-8; cdr3_nt: TGTGCCAGCAGCTTGGACAGGGGCTCACCCCTCCACTTT; cdr3_aa: CASSLDRGSPLHF
clone_size: few; d_call: NA; j_call: TRBJ2-3; v_call: TRBV30; cdr3_nt: TGTGCCTCGAGAAGGATGGGGGCCACAGATACGCAGTATTTT; cdr3_aa: CASRRMGATDTQYF
clone_size: NA; d_call: NA; j_call: TRBJ1-1; v_call: TRBV4-2; cdr3_nt: TGTGCCAGCAGCCAAGATACTGAGAACACTGAAGCTTTCTTT; cdr3_aa: CASSQDTENTEAFF